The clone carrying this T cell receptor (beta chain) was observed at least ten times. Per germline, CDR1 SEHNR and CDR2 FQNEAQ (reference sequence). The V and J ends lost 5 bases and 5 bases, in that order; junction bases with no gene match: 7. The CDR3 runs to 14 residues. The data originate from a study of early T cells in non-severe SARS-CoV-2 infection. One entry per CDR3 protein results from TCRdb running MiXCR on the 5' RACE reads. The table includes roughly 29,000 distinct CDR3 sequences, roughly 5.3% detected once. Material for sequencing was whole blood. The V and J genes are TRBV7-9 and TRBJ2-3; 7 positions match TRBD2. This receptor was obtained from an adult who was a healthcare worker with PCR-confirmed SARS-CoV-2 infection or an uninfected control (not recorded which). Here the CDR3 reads CASSPRLAVDTQYF. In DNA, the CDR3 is TGTGCCAGCAGCCCGCGGCTAGCGGTAGATACGCAGTATTTT.